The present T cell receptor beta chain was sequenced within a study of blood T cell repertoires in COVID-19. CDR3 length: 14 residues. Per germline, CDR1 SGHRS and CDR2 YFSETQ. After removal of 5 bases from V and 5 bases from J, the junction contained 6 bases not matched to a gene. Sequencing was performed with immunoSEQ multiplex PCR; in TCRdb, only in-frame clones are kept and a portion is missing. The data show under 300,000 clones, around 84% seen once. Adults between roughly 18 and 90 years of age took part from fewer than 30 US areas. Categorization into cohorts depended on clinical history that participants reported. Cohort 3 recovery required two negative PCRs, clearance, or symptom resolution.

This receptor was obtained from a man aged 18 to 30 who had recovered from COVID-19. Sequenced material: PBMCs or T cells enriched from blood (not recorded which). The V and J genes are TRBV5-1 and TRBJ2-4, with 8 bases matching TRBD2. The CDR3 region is CASSQAGDQNIQYF. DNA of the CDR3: TGCGCCAGCAGTCAAGCGGGAGACCAAAACATTCAGTACTTC.